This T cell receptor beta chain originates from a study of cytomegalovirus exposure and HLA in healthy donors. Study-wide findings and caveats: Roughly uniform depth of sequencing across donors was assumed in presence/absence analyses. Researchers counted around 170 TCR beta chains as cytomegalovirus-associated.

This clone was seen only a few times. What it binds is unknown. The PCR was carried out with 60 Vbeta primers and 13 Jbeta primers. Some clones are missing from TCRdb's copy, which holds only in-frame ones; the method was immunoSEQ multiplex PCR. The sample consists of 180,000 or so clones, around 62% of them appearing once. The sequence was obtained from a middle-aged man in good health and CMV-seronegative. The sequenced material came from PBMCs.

CDR3 in amino acids: CASSQEEGQPQHF. CDR3 DNA sequence: TGTGCCAGCAGCCAAGAGGAGGGCCAGCCCCAGCATTTT. This chain links TRBV4-2 with TRBJ1-5; D is ambiguous. Trimming removed 0 bases from V and 7 bases from J, with 7 bases in between. Germline V lookup: CDR1 LGHNA, CDR2 YNFKEQ. CDR3 length: 13 amino acids.